The 3 T cell receptor beta chains in this list originate from one sample, sequenced in a study of blood T cells in healthy people across ages. Then a second PCR, running roughly 7 to 11 cycles, was carried out with a sample-barcoded 5' primer and a J-beta primer mix. TCRdb reanalysed the 5' RACE reads using MiXCR and keeps one entry per CDR3 protein. The repertoire includes around 1,000,000 distinct CDR3 sequences, about 23% of them detected once, and less than 0.85% sits in the top ten. The same data also contributed to another study, on T cells of mothers and their children.

Sequencing input: blood. The receptors were sampled from a girl between 2 and 10 years old in good health.

This chain connects TRBV4-3 to TRBJ1-6; 8 bases are shared with TRBD1. The germline V gene encodes CDR1 LGHNA and CDR2 YSLEER. The CDR3 extends over 16 amino acids. The V segment lost 4 bases and the J segment 10 bases; nucleotides outside the gene matches: 12. In DNA, the CDR3 is TGCGCCAGCAGCCGCTACAGGGGACAGGTGGGGTCACCCCTCCACTTT. This codes for CASSRYRGQVGSPLHF.

CDR3 bases: TGTGCCAGCAGGATGTCCTGGGCGTCCTACAATGAGCAGTTCTTC. Its translation is CASRMSWASYNEQFF. The chain uses TRBV12-3 or TRBV12-4 and TRBJ2-1; D gene uncertain. The CDR3 runs to 15 residues. V was clipped by 6 bases and J by 1 base, with 13 bases between them.

V and J are TRBV12-3 or TRBV12-4 and TRBJ2-3; D tentatively fits TRBD1 or TRBD2 (5 bases each). The CDR3 runs to 15 residues. With 1 base removed from V and 2 bases from J, the gap between germline ends came to 10 bases. The CDR3: CASSLGGDATDTQYF. The CDR3 DNA follows: TGTGCCAGCAGTTTAGGAGGGGACGCCACAGATACGCAGTATTTT.